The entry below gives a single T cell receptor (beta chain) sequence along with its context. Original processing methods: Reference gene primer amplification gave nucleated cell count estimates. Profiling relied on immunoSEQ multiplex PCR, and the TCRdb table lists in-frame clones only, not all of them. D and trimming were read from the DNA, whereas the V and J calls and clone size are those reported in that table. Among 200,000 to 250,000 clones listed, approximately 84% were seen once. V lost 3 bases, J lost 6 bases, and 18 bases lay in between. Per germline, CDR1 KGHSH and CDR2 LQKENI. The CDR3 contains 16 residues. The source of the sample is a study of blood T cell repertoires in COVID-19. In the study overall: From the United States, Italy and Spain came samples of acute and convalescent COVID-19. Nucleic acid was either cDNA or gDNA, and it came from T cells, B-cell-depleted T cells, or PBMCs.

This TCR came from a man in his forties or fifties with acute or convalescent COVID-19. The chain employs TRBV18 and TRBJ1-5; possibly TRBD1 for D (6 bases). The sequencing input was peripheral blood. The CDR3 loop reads CASSPGQGLGSQPQHF. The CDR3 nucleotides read TGTGCCAGCTCACCGGGGCAGGGGCTTGGATCTCAGCCCCAGCATTTT.